This T cell receptor (beta chain) was identified in a study of blood T cell repertoires in COVID-19. For the study at large: The cDNA or gDNA used as material had been derived from T cells, B-cell-depleted T cells, or PBMCs.

Trimming shortened V by 1 base and J by 7 bases, and 17 bases separated the two germline ends. The CDR3 is 15 amino acids. Germline V gives CDR1 GTSNPN, CDR2 SVGIG (reference sequence). As processed by the authors: Amplification from reference gene primers served as the basis for estimated nucleated cell counts. TCRdb's copy holds only in-frame clones and misses some; the assay was immunoSEQ multiplex PCR. The DNA gave D and trimming, while V, J and clone size come from that table. Of approximately 170,000 clones listed, 84% are singletons. The sequencing sample was made of peripheral blood. The chain recombines TRBV30 with TRBJ1-5; D possibly corresponds to TRBD1 (6 bases). The clonotype was recovered from a woman aged 70-85 years with COVID-19, enrolled during active disease. CDR3 in amino acids: CAWSGGNREEQPQHF. CDR3 DNA: TGTGCCTGGAGTGGGGGGAACAGGGAAGAACAGCCCCAGCATTTT. The full variable domain, rest sourced from reference TRBV30 and TRBJ1-5, is SQTIHQWPATLVQPVGSPLSLECTVEGTSNPNLYWYRQAAGRGLQLLFYSVGIGQISSEVPQNLSASRPQDRQFILSSKKLLLSDSGFYLCAWSGGNREEQPQHFGDGTRLSIL.